The present entry profiles one TCR beta chain with its context. Which antigen it targets is not known. No much larger clone is present one base from it, and per-base qualities are unavailable. According to the germline V gene, CDR1 reads SGHTA and CDR2 reads FQGNSA. The CDR3 starts with the cysteine, ends with the phenylalanine, and has 16 residues. Left in the record is the CDR3 DNA by itself, 48 bases read in frame from the first base. Relative to germline, V is missing 1 base and J is missing 1 base, with 4 bases of the junction outside any gene match. The immunoSEQ Assay, a bias-controlled multiplex PCR, was used to amplify TCRbeta CDR3 regions from genomic DNA. Concerning the study's data processing: Nucleated cell counts per sample were estimated from amplification of reference gene primers within the assay. Sequence reads were collapsed and filtered to measure the absolute abundance of every unique TCRbeta CDR3 rearrangement. For each sample, productive Simpson clonality was calculated as the square root of Simpson's diversity index across productive rearrangements. TCRdb holds this immuneACCESS table with in-frame rearrangements only. Some clones are missing; in checked studies, unresolved V genes explain under half, and the rest has no known cause. V, J and clone size are taken as reported in that table, and D and trimming were inferred from the DNA itself. The sample table shows hundreds of thousands of clones, and 75% to 90% are seen once. The ten largest clones take up over 6% of the sample.

One collaborating source in Seattle enrolled patients during active infection and followed them longitudinally through the course of disease. Each collaborating institution followed its own protocols to collect whole blood in K2EDTA tubes. Collaborator samples were shipped for TCRbeta analysis as frozen whole blood, isolated PBMCs, or DNA extracted from either sample type. This sample is drawn from a study of blood T cell repertoires in COVID-19 (dated by TCRdb to 2020 to 2022). Regarding the complete study: Collaborator samples came from the United States, Italy and Spain and covered acute and convalescent phases of COVID-19. The prospective study material was composed of cDNA or gDNA derived from T cells, B-cell-depleted T cells, or PBMCs. The repertoires were made available in a free public database intended to serve as a resource for research on the immune response to SARS-CoV-2. A de-identified subject ID, COVID-19 status, age in years and sex were almost always included in the sample metadata. The samples were drawn from two sources: the first 160 participants of the ongoing ImmuneRACE study, and 1,200 or so subjects contributed by 6 global collaborators. Where available, HLA class I and class II types were taken from metadata supplied by the sample provider and were not determined by assay-based typing. Deeply sampled blood TCRbeta repertoires from subjects exposed to, actively infected with, or recovered from COVID-19 were included in the dataset. General findings and caveats noted by the study authors: How much clinical and demographic metadata was included differed by source and by participant, and the metadata was provided uncurated.

The specimen sequenced was peripheral blood. Recombination joined TRBV7-2 with TRBJ2-1, with 7 bases in between that match TRBD2. The receptor's source is a woman between 50 and 59 years old with COVID-19, enrolled during active disease. The sequenced DNA is TGTGCCAGCAGCTTAGTGGGCGGGAGTTCCTACAATGAGCAGTTCTTC. Translated, it gives CASSLVGGSSYNEQFF.